This T cell receptor (beta chain) was captured by sequencing in a study of T cell responses to AZD1222 COVID-19 vaccine. Study observations and caveats: At 160-218 and 743-854, vaccine-associated CD4 TCRs were dominant, and they spanned spike. Unmutated variant regions reportedly attract nearly half of all spike-specific TCRs. Of the AZD1222 recipients, only 6 or 7 were seropositive at baseline.

TCRdb's copy holds only in-frame clones and misses some; the assay was immunoSEQ multiplex PCR. The data show just under 85,000 clones, about nine tenths seen once. As regards this clone: Its specificity is not known.

The CDR3 runs to 14 residues. V was clipped by 2 bases and J by 6 bases, with 14 bases between them. Germline CDR1 MGHRA, CDR2 YSYEKL. This chain joins TRBV4-1 and TRBJ2-7, with D possibly being TRBD2 (6 bases). This sample comprised peripheral blood, obtained on day 0 of AZD1222 vaccination. This TCR derives from an adult in good health. CDR3 in DNA: TGCGCCAGCAGCCAACTGGGAGAAGCGGGCGAGCAGTACTTC. It specifies CASSQLGEAGEQYF.